This T cell receptor (beta chain) was documented in a study of blood T cell repertoires in COVID-19. Study-wide context: The study drew acute and convalescent COVID-19 samples from the United States, Italy and Spain. Sources were T cells, B-cell-depleted T cells, or PBMCs; the material itself was cDNA or gDNA.

As handled by the study authors: Amplification from reference gene primers served as the basis for estimated nucleated cell counts. TCRdb keeps only in-frame clones here, not all; method: immunoSEQ multiplex PCR. Clonal size and the V and J genes are those of that table, whereas D and trimming came from the DNA. The sample has tens of thousands of clones; about 90% are singletons. Germline V gene lookup returns CDR1 SGDLS and CDR2 YYNGEE. The CDR3 length is 18 residues. V gave up 0 bases and J gave up 2 bases; unmatched junction bases: 9. The chain has TRBV9 and TRBJ2-5; 11 bases agree with TRBD2. The sequence came from a man in his fifties or sixties with active COVID-19. The source material was peripheral blood. CDR3 protein: CASSVGWGASGGQETQYF. The CDR3 DNA sequence: TGTGCCAGCAGCGTAGGTTGGGGAGCTAGCGGGGGGCAAGAGACCCAGTACTTC.